One and the same sample provided the 17 T cell receptor beta chains below, sequenced in a study of cytomegalovirus exposure and HLA in healthy donors. The repertoire was sequenced with immunoSEQ multiplex PCR; TCRdb's copy has only in-frame clones and lacks some. The sample lists about 360,000 clones; roughly 90% were seen once. Sequencing was carried out using PBMCs. All receptors derive from a woman between 18 and 29 years old in good health and CMV-seronegative.

This clone was recorded only once. The V call is TRBV29-1, the J call TRBJ1-1; TRBD1 is a possible D gene (6 bases). The ends were cut back, 5 bases at V and 6 bases at J, with 10 bases in the middle. Germline V lookup: CDR1 SQVTM, CDR2 ANQGSEA. The length of the CDR3 is 11 residues. CDR3 nucleotides: TGCAGCGTTAAAGGGGGGGCTGAAGCTTTCTTT. Encoded protein: CSVKGGAEAFF.

The chain employs TRBV29-1 and TRBJ1-1, with D possibly matching TRBD1 (6 bases). This CDR3 is built from 14 residues. The germline V and J ends were trimmed by 3 bases and 0 bases, with 11 bases remaining between them. The germline V gene has CDR1 SQVTM and CDR2 ANQGSEA. The CDR3 reads CSVDRAGVNTEAFF. The CDR3 coding sequence is TGCAGCGTTGATCGGGCAGGGGTGAACACTGAAGCTTTCTTT.

V usage is TRBV1 and J usage is TRBJ2-1; the table names TRBD2, a call not compared with the DNA. TRBV1 is flagged as a pseudogene. This CDR3 is 15 amino acids long. The CDR3 nucleotides are TGCACCAGCAGCCAGGAAGTCGGCTCGGGGTGTGAGCAGTTCTTC. Its translation is CTSSQEVGSGCEQFF.

This clone was counted once. The V and J genes are TRBV27 and TRBJ2-7, with 7 bases matching TRBD1. V lost 2 bases, J lost 6 bases, and 4 bases stayed unmatched. In germline, CDR1 is MNHEY, CDR2 SMNVEV (reference sequence). The CDR3 is made up of 13 amino acids. In DNA form, the CDR3 reads TGTGCCAGCAGTTTAAGCAGGGGGAGCGAGCAGTACTTC. Encoded protein: CASSLSRGSEQYF.

The genes are TRBV30 and TRBJ2-7, with no clear D. V lost 3 bases and J 6 bases, leaving 12 bases between the germline ends. The CDR3 extends over 12 amino acids. In germline, CDR1 is GTSNPN, CDR2 SVGIG (reference sequence). The CDR3 sequence is CAWRRPLGEQYF. CDR3 coding DNA: TGTGCCTGGAGAAGACCGCTAGGCGAGCAGTACTTC.

The chain has TRBV5-1 and TRBJ2-3, with 7 bases fitting TRBD2. The trim removed 5 bases at V and 3 bases at J, leaving 6 bases unmatched. The CDR3 has 14 amino acids. Germline V lookup: CDR1 SGHRS, CDR2 YFSETQ. CDR3 region: CASSLREKTDTQYF. DNA of the CDR3: TGCGCCAGCAGTTTGCGGGAGAAGACAGATACGCAGTATTTT.

The J gene is TRBJ2-7, the V gene TRBV6-5; D is possibly TRBD1 (6 bases). Trimming stripped 7 bases from V and 2 bases from J, with 18 bases between. The CDR3 spans 15 residues. Germline CDR1 and CDR2: MNHEY and SVGAGI. The CDR3: CASTKIRGPTYEQYF. The CDR3 nucleotides read TGTGCCAGCACCAAGATCAGGGGTCCGACCTACGAGCAGTACTTC.

This clone occurred a few times. The V gene is TRBV28, the J gene TRBJ1-4; the D gene is possibly TRBD1 (6 bases). The V and J ends lost 5 bases and 6 bases respectively, with 16 bases between them. CDR1 and CDR2 (germline): MDHEN, SYDVKM. The CDR3 is 15 residues long. Written as DNA, the CDR3 is TGTGCCAGCAGTGAGATTGGACAGCCACATGAAAAACTGTTTTTT. Its translation: CASSEIGQPHEKLFF.

This chain uses TRBV6-1 with TRBJ1-5, with unresolved D. CDR1 is MNHNS, CDR2 SASEGT, per germline. V was trimmed by 0 bases and J by 3 bases, leaving 6 bases between them. The CDR3 has 14 amino acids. The CDR3 DNA reads TGTGCCAGCAGTGAAGCGGGAGTCAATCAGCCCCAGCATTTT. It codes for CASSEAGVNQPQHF.

This chain joins TRBV6-1 and TRBJ2-3; 12 nucleotides align to TRBD2. There are 17 residues in the CDR3. The trim removed 4 bases at V and 3 bases at J, leaving 8 bases unmatched. Germline lookup yields CDR1 MNHNS and CDR2 SASEGT. Written as DNA, the CDR3 is TGTGCCAGCAGTGTATCTAGCGGGGGGGCCGGAACAGATACGCAGTATTTT. It specifies CASSVSSGGAGTDTQYF.

This clone was recorded once. CDR3 loop: CASSLQAGANEQFF. DNA for the CDR3: TGTGCCAGCAGTTTACAGGCAGGGGCCAATGAGCAGTTCTTC. The chain employs TRBV28 and TRBJ2-1; TRBD1 might be the D (6 bases). The germline V gene has CDR1 MDHEN and CDR2 SYDVKM. The CDR3 totals 14 residues. Trimming took 2 bases from V and 6 from J, leaving 11 bases between them.

The rearrangement links TRBV7-9 to TRBJ2-1, with TRBD2 identical over 11 bases. This CDR3 spans 16 amino acids. The trim removed 5 bases at V and 4 bases at J, leaving 7 bases unmatched. Per the germline V gene, CDR1 is SEHNR and CDR2 is FQNEAQ (reference sequence). This CDR3 is CASSHSTSGTYNEQFF. CDR3 DNA: TGTGCCAGCAGCCATTCGACTAGCGGGACTTACAATGAGCAGTTCTTC.

V is TRBV5-4 and J is TRBJ1-1, with TRBD1 matching 7 bases. CDR1 and CDR2 from the germline V gene are SGHNT and YYREEE (reference sequence). V was clipped by 1 base and J by 5 bases; unmatched bases: 5. The CDR3 contains 14 residues. The CDR3 loop reads CASSLTRRGTEAFF. Written as DNA, the CDR3 is TGTGCCAGCAGCTTGACTCGCAGGGGGACTGAAGCTTTCTTT.

The chain has TRBV2 and TRBJ2-5, with 7 bases that match TRBD2. CDR3 size: 12 residues. V lost 6 bases to trimming and J lost 3 bases; unmatched junction nucleotides: 1. CDR1 is SNHLY, CDR2 FYNNEI, per germline. CDR3 region: CASRGGKETQYF. The CDR3 DNA is TGTGCCAGCAGGGGGGGGAAAGAGACCCAGTACTTC. Based on the CDR3 plus reference TRBV2 and TRBJ2-5, the full variable domain is EPEVTQTPSHQVTQMGQEVILRCVPISNHLYFYWYRQILGQKVEFLVSFYNNEISEKSEIFDDQFSVERPDGSNFTLKIRSTKLEDSAMYFCASRGGKETQYFGPGTRLLVL.

The V gene is TRBV27, the J gene TRBJ2-2; D possibly corresponds to TRBD1 (5 bases). V was shortened by 5 bases and J by 2 bases, with 15 bases between the two germline ends. Germline V gives CDR1 MNHEY, CDR2 SMNVEV (reference sequence). The CDR3 loop spans 16 amino acids. CDR3: CASSPPGRANTGELFF. CDR3 coding DNA: TGTGCCAGCAGTCCCCCGGGCAGGGCAAACACCGGGGAGCTGTTTTTT.

The chain has TRBV9 and TRBJ2-3; 8 bases line up with TRBD2. Germline values: CDR1 SGDLS, CDR2 YYNGEE. The CDR3 is 16 amino acids. V shed 2 bases and J 5 bases; nucleotides not matched to a gene: 10. The CDR3 region has the DNA TGTGCCAGCAGCGTTGGGTCGGGGGGGGCTGGAGATACGCAGTATTTT. Protein product: CASSVGSGGAGDTQYF.

The chain is built from TRBV9 and TRBJ1-6; possibly TRBD1 for D (6 bases). The CDR3 consists of 14 residues. With 4 bases removed from V and 7 bases from J, the gap between germline ends came to 12 bases. CDR1 is SGDLS and CDR2 is YYNGEE in the germline V gene. The CDR3 coding sequence is TGTGCCAGCAGCAAGGGGGTAATGAATTCACCCCTCCACTTT. This translates into CASSKGVMNSPLHF.